This record looks at one T cell receptor (beta chain) sequence and its context. The antigen is unknown. Only in-frame clones appear in the TCRdb table, and some are missing; sequencing was by immunoSEQ multiplex PCR. The sample lists roughly 5,200 clones; roughly four fifths were seen once. The germline V gene encodes CDR1 MDHEN and CDR2 SYDVKM. The CDR3 totals 13 residues. Unmatched junction bases numbered 6, after V lost 6 bases and J lost 7 bases. The sample originates from a study of T cell repertoires in ileal Crohn's disease. Study summary: Every patient was operated on for stricturing (approximately 60%) or penetrating (around 40%) complications. Study-wide points: Compared with non-smokers, active smokers at surgery showed more clonal expansions.

J is TRBJ2-7 and V is TRBV28; TRBD2 agrees at 10 bases. The specimen sequenced was ileal tissue. The sequence derives from an adult with Crohn's disease. CDR3 bases: TGTGCCAGCAGCCCAACGGGACTAGCGGAGCAGTACTTC. Translated: CASSPTGLAEQYF. The variable domain in full, completed from reference TRBV28 and TRBJ2-7, reads DVKVTQSSRYLVKRTGEKVFLECVQDMDHENMFWYRQDPGLGLRLIYFSYDVKMKEKGDIPEGYSVSREKKERFSLILESASTNQTSMYLCASSPTGLAEQYFGPGTRLTVT.